This TCR beta chain is drawn from a study of blood T cell repertoires in COVID-19. Study-wide background: Researchers got acute and convalescent COVID-19 samples from the United States, Italy and Spain.

About this clone itself: Other DNA sequences in this specimen translate into the identical CDR3.

The CDR3 has 17 amino acids. The junction had 9 bases not matched to a gene; V was cut back by 1 base and J by 7 bases. Germline loops: CDR1 LGHNA, CDR2 YSLEER. Produced via immunoSEQ multiplex PCR; TCRdb's table is partial and in-frame only. The data show 50,000 to 60,000 clones, approximately 82% seen once. The specimen sequenced was peripheral blood. The chain carries TRBV4-3 and TRBJ2-2; 10 bases agree with TRBD2. The TCR sequence derives from a man between 65 and 85 years old with active COVID-19. CDR3 nucleotide sequence: TGCGCCAGCAGCCAAGGGACTAGCGGCTCTCTTGGCGGGGAGCTGTTTTTT. Amino acids: CASSQGTSGSLGGELFF.